Listed below are T cell receptor beta chains from one sample, sequenced in a study of cytotoxic CD8 clonotypes in ibrutinib-treated CLL. The protocol was immunoSEQ multiplex PCR, while the TCRdb copy is restricted to in-frame clones and leaves out a portion. The sample shows a few hundred thousand clones, under 70% of them seen only once. Here the sequenced sample was PBMCs, taken after 36 months of ibrutinib treatment. All receptors come from a human donor with chronic lymphocytic leukemia. The CDR3 runs from the conserved cysteine through the conserved F or W. A D gene is named only where the DNA matches it firmly. The listing skips clone size in some rows; elsewhere it reads once, few, many or a size class.

j_call d_call v_call clone_size cdr3_nt cdr3_aa
TRBJ2-7 NA TRBV2 NA TGTGCCAGCAAGTCGCCGGGAAGAAACTACGAGCAGTACTTC CASKSPGRNYEQYF
TRBJ1-2 TRBD1 TRBV18 NA TGTGCCAGCTCCCCGAAGGGACGGACAGGGGGGTACCTAAACTATGGCTACACCTTC CASSPKGRTGGYLNYGYTF
TRBJ1-3 TRBD1 TRBV6-6 few TGTGCCAGCACCCAGGCGACAGGGGTGTCTGGAAACACCATATATTTT CASTQATGVSGNTIYF
TRBJ1-1 NA TRBV5-6 NA TGTGCCAGCAGCGCGGGACCACAGGACCTGAACACTGAAGCTTTCTTT CASSAGPQDLNTEAFF
TRBJ2-3 TRBD2 TRBV7-2 NA TGTGCCAGCAGCTTAGGTAGCGGGGCGTGGTATTTT CASSLGSGAWYF
TRBJ1-1 NA TRBV6-4 NA TGTGCCAGCAGTGACGCCAACAGCAGGGAGGCGGACACTGAAGCTTTCTTT CASSDANSREADTEAFF
TRBJ1-5 NA TRBV6-5 NA TGTGCCAGCAGTTACTCAGTCGGGGCCAATCAGCCCCAGCATTTT CASSYSVGANQPQHF
TRBJ1-2 TRBD1 TRBV7-3 NA TGTGCCAGCAGCTCGGACAGGGGCTATGGCTACACCTTC CASSSDRGYGYTF
TRBJ1-2 NA TRBV15 few TGTGCCACCAGCAGAGTGTTAAGGGATGGCTACACCTTC CATSRVLRDGYTF
TRBJ1-1 TRBD1 TRBV6-5 NA TGTGCCAGCAGTACCCGGACAGGAAACACTGAAGCTTTCTTT CASSTRTGNTEAFF
TRBJ1-2 TRBD1 TRBV6-4 NA TGTGCCAGCAGAGGACAGGGGAGCTATGGCTACACCTTC CASRGQGSYGYTF
TRBJ2-5 NA TRBV10-2 NA TGCGCCAGCAGTAGGAGGGTGATGGGGATTACTCAAGAGACCCAGTACTTC CASSRRVMGITQETQYF
TRBJ1-2 NA TRBV29-1 few TGCAGCGTCCCCGACAGTGACACCTTC CSVPDSDTF
TRBJ2-1 NA TRBV27 few TGTGCCAGCAGTATCCACGACCCGCCGAGGGGCAATGAGCAGTTCTTC CASSIHDPPRGNEQFF
TRBJ2-7 NA TRBV7-3 NA TGTGCCAGCAGCTCCCTTCCAGGGCACGAGCAGTACTTC CASSSLPGHEQYF
TRBJ1-5 NA TRBV4-1 NA TGCGCCAGCAGTCGAGTACAGGGTCGAAGCAATCAGCCCCAGCATTTT CASSRVQGRSNQPQHF
TRBJ1-5 NA TRBV2 NA TGTGCCAGCAGTGATAGGCTGTCTAATCAGCCCCAGCATTTT CASSDRLSNQPQHF
TRBJ1-1 NA TRBV6-6 NA TGTGCCAGCAGTGGCGGGAGGACTGAAGCTTTCTTT CASSGGRTEAFF
TRBJ1-1 TRBD1 TRBV6-5 few TGTGCCAGCAGAACCGGGACAGGGAGCACTGAAGCTTTCTTT CASRTGTGSTEAFF
TRBJ2-5 NA TRBV2 NA TGTGCCAGCAGTCAGGGACATAGAGGAGAGACCCAGTACTTC CASSQGHRGETQYF
TRBJ2-7 NA TRBV20-1 NA TGCAGTGCTCCCGATCCCTACGAGCAGTACTTC CSAPDPYEQYF
TRBJ1-6 NA TRBV5-5 NA TGTGCCAGCAGCCACGGGACAATTAATTCACCCCTCCACTTT CASSHGTINSPLHF
TRBJ2-7 TRBD2 TRBV28 NA TGTGCCAGCAGTCATGTGGGACTAGCGGGAATCTACGAGCAGTACTTC CASSHVGLAGIYEQYF
TRBJ2-7 NA TRBV20-1 few TGCAGTGCTAGAGGCCAGGAGGGTCAGTACTTC CSARGQEGQYF
TRBJ1-1 TRBD1 TRBV19 NA TGTATTGGACAGGGGCCTTCCCCGAACACTGAAGCTTTCTTT CIGQGPSPNTEAFF
TRBJ2-3 NA TRBV11-2 NA TGTGCCAGCAGCGGGCGGGGATACACAGATACGCAGTATTTT CASSGRGYTDTQYF
TRBJ2-5 NA TRBV7-8 NA TGTGCCAGCAGCTTTAAAGAGACCCAGTACTTC CASSFKETQYF
TRBJ2-1 TRBD2 TRBV7-3 few TGTGCCAGCAGCCTGCGACTAGCGCCTGACGGAAACAACTACAATGAGCAGTTCTTC CASSLRLAPDGNNYNEQFF
TRBJ2-2 TRBD2 TRBV10-3 NA TGTGCCATCAGTGGGATTGGAGCGGGAGGGCCTAACACCGGGGAGCTGTTTTTT CAISGIGAGGPNTGELFF
TRBJ1-2 NA TRBV9 few TGTGCCAGCAGCGGCCCAGGTAGCTGGAGCTACACCTTC CASSGPGSWSYTF
TRBJ2-3 NA TRBV5-1 NA TGCGCCAGCAGCTTGGAAGCCTACCGGGAGGATACGCAGTATTTT CASSLEAYREDTQYF
TRBJ2-7 TRBD2 TRBV7-9 NA TGTGCCAGCAGCCTTCAAGGGGCGGGAGCCTACGAGCAGTACTTC CASSLQGAGAYEQYF
TRBJ2-3 NA TRBV29-1 NA TGCAGCGTTGAATCTAGCACAGATACGCAGTATTTT CSVESSTDTQYF
TRBJ2-1 NA TRBV29-1 NA TGCAGCGTTGCAGGCAGACTTCACAATGAGCAGTTCTTC CSVAGRLHNEQFF
TRBJ2-1 NA TRBV5-6 few TGTGCCAGCAGCCCCCTGGCCCATTACAATGAGCAGTTCTTC CASSPLAHYNEQFF
TRBJ2-7 TRBD2 TRBV5-6 few TGTGCCAGCAGCGGGAGCGGGAGGGCCGTCTCCGAGCAGTACTTC CASSGSGRAVSEQYF
TRBJ2-7 NA TRBV7-8 NA TGTGCCAGCAACCCGCTCTGGGGAAGTGAGCAGTACTTC CASNPLWGSEQYF
TRBJ2-2 NA TRBV6-5 few TGTGCCAGCAGTTACTTCCTCACCAGGGGAAGAGGGGAGCTGTTTTTT CASSYFLTRGRGELFF
TRBJ2-3 TRBD2 TRBV29-1 NA TGCAGCACAGCGGGGGCCACAGATACGCAGTATTTT CSTAGATDTQYF
TRBJ2-5 NA TRBV5-1 NA TGCGCCAGCAGCGGGGGGCCAAATCAAGAGACCCAGTACTTC CASSGGPNQETQYF
TRBJ1-2 NA TRBV7-9 NA TGTGCCAGCAGCTTCCAGGGCATCTATGGCTACACCTTC CASSFQGIYGYTF
TRBJ1-2 TRBD1 TRBV27 NA TGTGCCACCGGCCACAGGGGGGCCGCTAACTATGGCTACACCTTC CATGHRGAANYGYTF
TRBJ1-2 NA TRBV5-5 NA TGTGCCAGCAGCTTGCAGGGAATTTGGACCTTC CASSLQGIWTF
TRBJ2-5 TRBD2 TRBV2 NA TGTGCCAGCAGAACTAGCGGGGGCCGGGCGGGGGAGACCCAGTACTTC CASRTSGGRAGETQYF
TRBJ2-6 NA TRBV4-1 NA TGCGCCAGCAGCCAAGGTCTGCGGTTCTCTGGGGCCAACGTCCTGACTTTC CASSQGLRFSGANVLTF
TRBJ1-2 TRBD1 TRBV7-3 NA TGTGCCAGCAGCCCTAGCGGGGGGACAGTGCGCTATGGCTACACCTTC CASSPSGGTVRYGYTF
TRBJ2-7 NA TRBV2 NA TGTGCCAGCGCGGGACTGGGAAGCTCCTACGAGCAGTACTTC CASAGLGSSYEQYF
TRBJ2-2 NA TRBV5-1 NA TGCGCCAGCAGCCCTATAACGGACCAGGGTATAAGGGGCACCGGGGAGCTGTTTTTT CASSPITDQGIRGTGELFF
TRBJ2-2 NA TRBV9 NA TGTGCCAGCAGCGCCTCCTCAGCGGCGAACACCGGGGAGCTGTTTTTT CASSASSAANTGELFF
TRBJ2-1 TRBD2 TRBV9 NA TGTGCCAGCAGCGCGACTAGCGGTGAGCAGTTCTTC CASSATSGEQFF
TRBJ2-7 NA TRBV7-8 NA TGTGCCAGCAGCTCCCGATGGGTATCCTACGAGCAGTACTTC CASSSRWVSYEQYF
TRBJ1-1 TRBD1 TRBV5-1 NA TGCGCCAGCAGCTTGAGGGACAGGACTTTAAACACTGAAGCTTTCTTT CASSLRDRTLNTEAFF
TRBJ1-2 NA TRBV20-1 few TGCAGTGCTAGGAGCCTGAGCGGCTACACCTTC CSARSLSGYTF
TRBJ1-2 NA TRBV9 NA TGTGCCAGCAGCGTAGCCTCAGGGTCTGGCTACACCTTC CASSVASGSGYTF
TRBJ1-3 NA TRBV7-9 NA TGTGCCAGCATCCCCCCCATGGATCAAAGAAACACCATATATTTT CASIPPMDQRNTIYF